The clone carrying this T cell receptor beta chain was found once. Its specificity is unknown. This sample is drawn from a study of cytomegalovirus exposure and HLA in healthy donors. Study context: An early release of data contained around 80 million unique TCRs, which came from HLA-typed donors. Of around 400 genotyped donors, around 80% grouped in the Caucasian-associated ancestry cluster. The study's findings and limits: Available immune exposure information covered CMV serostatus only. Both high specificity and high sensitivity reportedly marked the classifier's diagnosis of cytomegalovirus status.

The PCR employed 60 Vbeta primers together with 13 Jbeta primers. Profiled with immunoSEQ multiplex PCR; TCRdb holds only in-frame clones, not every one. The sample yields about 110,000 clones, 73% seen once. The sample comprised PBMCs. The TCR originated in a man aged 40-55 years in good health and CMV-seronegative.

CDR3 in DNA: TGCAGCGCCGGGGTAGGCGGGGGGGCCGTCGGGGAGCTGTTTTTT. Protein sequence: CSAGVGGGAVGELFF. The V and J genes are TRBV29-1 and TRBJ2-2, with 9 nucleotides matching TRBD2. V gave up 7 bases and J gave up 7 bases; unmatched junction bases: 13. CDR1 is SQVTM, CDR2 ANQGSEA, per germline. The CDR3 spans 15 residues.